The sequence of this TCR beta chain was determined in a study of molecular identifiers for immune sequencing clone quantification. Study information: In replicates, RNA from 20,000 or 100,000 naive CD8 cells was split five ways, four sequenced. Findings of the study overall: Barcode collisions between identical TCR molecules could shrink estimates of highly expanded clone sizes. Clones carrying above 20 RNA copies accounted for over 98% of effector molecules, under 1% in naive cells.

With respect to this clonotype: Antigen unknown.

Every naive CD8 library was made from between about 17,000 and 1,000,000 sorted cells with 10%, 30% or 50% RNA. Each CDR3 protein is one row after TCRdb ran MiXCR on the PCR reads. The data contain around 460,000 distinct CDR3 sequences, around 25% of them seen just once; the ten biggest clones take up around 0.8%. Deletions cut 2 bases from V and 4 bases from J, with 24 bases between. CDR3 length: 19 amino acids. CDR1 is LGHNT, CDR2 FRNRAP, per germline. Input material: naive CD8+ T cells from blood, with Jurkat cell RNA spiked in. Subset in this sample: FACS-sorted CD8+CD4-CCR7+CD45RA+ naive T cells. The sequence derives from a human donor in good health. Some libraries in this study had Jurkat cell RNA spiked in. This chain uses TRBV12-5 with TRBJ2-1; TRBD1 might be the D (6 bases). DNA of the CDR3: TGTGCTAGTGGTTTGCTACCTAGGCGAAGGACAGACGTGTACAATGAGCAGTTCTTC. Its translation is CASGLLPRRRTDVYNEQFF.